This T cell receptor (beta chain) stems from a study of T-cell reconstitution after alpha-beta-depleted transplantation in children. This CDR3 is 14 amino acids long. In germline, CDR1 is SGHRS, CDR2 YFSETQ. The junction had 6 bases not matched to a gene; V was cut back by 3 bases and J by 6 bases. Using unique molecular identifiers, the investigators prepared the TCRbeta library. TCRdb reanalysed the PCR reads using MiXCR and keeps one entry per CDR3 protein. The top ten hold 3.3% of the sample, which has 450,000 to 600,000 distinct CDR3 sequences, around 19% seen once. The sample here was PBMCs from the stem cell graft donor, taken from the stem cell graft. This TCR was sampled from a human donor who donated a stem cell graft to a child with acute lymphoblastic leukemia. The chain employs TRBV5-1 and TRBJ2-1; 7 bases align to TRBD2. In nucleotides, the CDR3 is TGCGCCAGCAGCTCTCGGGGGGATGGCAATGAGCAGTTCTTC. Translated, it gives CASSSRGDGNEQFF. The full variable domain, rest sourced from reference TRBV5-1 and TRBJ2-1, is KAGVTQTPRYLIKTRGQQVTLSCSPISGHRSVSWYQQTPGQGLQFLFEYFSETQRNKGNFPGRFSGRQFSNSRSEMNVSTLELGDSALYLCASSSRGDGNEQFFGPGTRLTVL.